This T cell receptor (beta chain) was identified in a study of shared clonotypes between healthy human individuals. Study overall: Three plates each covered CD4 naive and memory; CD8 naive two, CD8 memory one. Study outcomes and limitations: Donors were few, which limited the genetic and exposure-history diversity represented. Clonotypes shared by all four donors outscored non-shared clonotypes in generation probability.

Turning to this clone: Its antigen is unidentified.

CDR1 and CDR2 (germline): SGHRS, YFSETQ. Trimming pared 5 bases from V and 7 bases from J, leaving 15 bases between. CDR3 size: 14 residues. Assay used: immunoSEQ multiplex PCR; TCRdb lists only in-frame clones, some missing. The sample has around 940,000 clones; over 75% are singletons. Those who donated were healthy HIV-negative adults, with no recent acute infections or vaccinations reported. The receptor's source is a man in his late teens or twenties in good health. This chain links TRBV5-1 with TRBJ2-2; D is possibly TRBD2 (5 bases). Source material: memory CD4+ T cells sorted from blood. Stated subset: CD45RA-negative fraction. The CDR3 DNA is TGCGCCAGCAGTCAATTGCCGGGGTACGGGGAGCTGTTTTTT. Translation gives CASSQLPGYGELFF.